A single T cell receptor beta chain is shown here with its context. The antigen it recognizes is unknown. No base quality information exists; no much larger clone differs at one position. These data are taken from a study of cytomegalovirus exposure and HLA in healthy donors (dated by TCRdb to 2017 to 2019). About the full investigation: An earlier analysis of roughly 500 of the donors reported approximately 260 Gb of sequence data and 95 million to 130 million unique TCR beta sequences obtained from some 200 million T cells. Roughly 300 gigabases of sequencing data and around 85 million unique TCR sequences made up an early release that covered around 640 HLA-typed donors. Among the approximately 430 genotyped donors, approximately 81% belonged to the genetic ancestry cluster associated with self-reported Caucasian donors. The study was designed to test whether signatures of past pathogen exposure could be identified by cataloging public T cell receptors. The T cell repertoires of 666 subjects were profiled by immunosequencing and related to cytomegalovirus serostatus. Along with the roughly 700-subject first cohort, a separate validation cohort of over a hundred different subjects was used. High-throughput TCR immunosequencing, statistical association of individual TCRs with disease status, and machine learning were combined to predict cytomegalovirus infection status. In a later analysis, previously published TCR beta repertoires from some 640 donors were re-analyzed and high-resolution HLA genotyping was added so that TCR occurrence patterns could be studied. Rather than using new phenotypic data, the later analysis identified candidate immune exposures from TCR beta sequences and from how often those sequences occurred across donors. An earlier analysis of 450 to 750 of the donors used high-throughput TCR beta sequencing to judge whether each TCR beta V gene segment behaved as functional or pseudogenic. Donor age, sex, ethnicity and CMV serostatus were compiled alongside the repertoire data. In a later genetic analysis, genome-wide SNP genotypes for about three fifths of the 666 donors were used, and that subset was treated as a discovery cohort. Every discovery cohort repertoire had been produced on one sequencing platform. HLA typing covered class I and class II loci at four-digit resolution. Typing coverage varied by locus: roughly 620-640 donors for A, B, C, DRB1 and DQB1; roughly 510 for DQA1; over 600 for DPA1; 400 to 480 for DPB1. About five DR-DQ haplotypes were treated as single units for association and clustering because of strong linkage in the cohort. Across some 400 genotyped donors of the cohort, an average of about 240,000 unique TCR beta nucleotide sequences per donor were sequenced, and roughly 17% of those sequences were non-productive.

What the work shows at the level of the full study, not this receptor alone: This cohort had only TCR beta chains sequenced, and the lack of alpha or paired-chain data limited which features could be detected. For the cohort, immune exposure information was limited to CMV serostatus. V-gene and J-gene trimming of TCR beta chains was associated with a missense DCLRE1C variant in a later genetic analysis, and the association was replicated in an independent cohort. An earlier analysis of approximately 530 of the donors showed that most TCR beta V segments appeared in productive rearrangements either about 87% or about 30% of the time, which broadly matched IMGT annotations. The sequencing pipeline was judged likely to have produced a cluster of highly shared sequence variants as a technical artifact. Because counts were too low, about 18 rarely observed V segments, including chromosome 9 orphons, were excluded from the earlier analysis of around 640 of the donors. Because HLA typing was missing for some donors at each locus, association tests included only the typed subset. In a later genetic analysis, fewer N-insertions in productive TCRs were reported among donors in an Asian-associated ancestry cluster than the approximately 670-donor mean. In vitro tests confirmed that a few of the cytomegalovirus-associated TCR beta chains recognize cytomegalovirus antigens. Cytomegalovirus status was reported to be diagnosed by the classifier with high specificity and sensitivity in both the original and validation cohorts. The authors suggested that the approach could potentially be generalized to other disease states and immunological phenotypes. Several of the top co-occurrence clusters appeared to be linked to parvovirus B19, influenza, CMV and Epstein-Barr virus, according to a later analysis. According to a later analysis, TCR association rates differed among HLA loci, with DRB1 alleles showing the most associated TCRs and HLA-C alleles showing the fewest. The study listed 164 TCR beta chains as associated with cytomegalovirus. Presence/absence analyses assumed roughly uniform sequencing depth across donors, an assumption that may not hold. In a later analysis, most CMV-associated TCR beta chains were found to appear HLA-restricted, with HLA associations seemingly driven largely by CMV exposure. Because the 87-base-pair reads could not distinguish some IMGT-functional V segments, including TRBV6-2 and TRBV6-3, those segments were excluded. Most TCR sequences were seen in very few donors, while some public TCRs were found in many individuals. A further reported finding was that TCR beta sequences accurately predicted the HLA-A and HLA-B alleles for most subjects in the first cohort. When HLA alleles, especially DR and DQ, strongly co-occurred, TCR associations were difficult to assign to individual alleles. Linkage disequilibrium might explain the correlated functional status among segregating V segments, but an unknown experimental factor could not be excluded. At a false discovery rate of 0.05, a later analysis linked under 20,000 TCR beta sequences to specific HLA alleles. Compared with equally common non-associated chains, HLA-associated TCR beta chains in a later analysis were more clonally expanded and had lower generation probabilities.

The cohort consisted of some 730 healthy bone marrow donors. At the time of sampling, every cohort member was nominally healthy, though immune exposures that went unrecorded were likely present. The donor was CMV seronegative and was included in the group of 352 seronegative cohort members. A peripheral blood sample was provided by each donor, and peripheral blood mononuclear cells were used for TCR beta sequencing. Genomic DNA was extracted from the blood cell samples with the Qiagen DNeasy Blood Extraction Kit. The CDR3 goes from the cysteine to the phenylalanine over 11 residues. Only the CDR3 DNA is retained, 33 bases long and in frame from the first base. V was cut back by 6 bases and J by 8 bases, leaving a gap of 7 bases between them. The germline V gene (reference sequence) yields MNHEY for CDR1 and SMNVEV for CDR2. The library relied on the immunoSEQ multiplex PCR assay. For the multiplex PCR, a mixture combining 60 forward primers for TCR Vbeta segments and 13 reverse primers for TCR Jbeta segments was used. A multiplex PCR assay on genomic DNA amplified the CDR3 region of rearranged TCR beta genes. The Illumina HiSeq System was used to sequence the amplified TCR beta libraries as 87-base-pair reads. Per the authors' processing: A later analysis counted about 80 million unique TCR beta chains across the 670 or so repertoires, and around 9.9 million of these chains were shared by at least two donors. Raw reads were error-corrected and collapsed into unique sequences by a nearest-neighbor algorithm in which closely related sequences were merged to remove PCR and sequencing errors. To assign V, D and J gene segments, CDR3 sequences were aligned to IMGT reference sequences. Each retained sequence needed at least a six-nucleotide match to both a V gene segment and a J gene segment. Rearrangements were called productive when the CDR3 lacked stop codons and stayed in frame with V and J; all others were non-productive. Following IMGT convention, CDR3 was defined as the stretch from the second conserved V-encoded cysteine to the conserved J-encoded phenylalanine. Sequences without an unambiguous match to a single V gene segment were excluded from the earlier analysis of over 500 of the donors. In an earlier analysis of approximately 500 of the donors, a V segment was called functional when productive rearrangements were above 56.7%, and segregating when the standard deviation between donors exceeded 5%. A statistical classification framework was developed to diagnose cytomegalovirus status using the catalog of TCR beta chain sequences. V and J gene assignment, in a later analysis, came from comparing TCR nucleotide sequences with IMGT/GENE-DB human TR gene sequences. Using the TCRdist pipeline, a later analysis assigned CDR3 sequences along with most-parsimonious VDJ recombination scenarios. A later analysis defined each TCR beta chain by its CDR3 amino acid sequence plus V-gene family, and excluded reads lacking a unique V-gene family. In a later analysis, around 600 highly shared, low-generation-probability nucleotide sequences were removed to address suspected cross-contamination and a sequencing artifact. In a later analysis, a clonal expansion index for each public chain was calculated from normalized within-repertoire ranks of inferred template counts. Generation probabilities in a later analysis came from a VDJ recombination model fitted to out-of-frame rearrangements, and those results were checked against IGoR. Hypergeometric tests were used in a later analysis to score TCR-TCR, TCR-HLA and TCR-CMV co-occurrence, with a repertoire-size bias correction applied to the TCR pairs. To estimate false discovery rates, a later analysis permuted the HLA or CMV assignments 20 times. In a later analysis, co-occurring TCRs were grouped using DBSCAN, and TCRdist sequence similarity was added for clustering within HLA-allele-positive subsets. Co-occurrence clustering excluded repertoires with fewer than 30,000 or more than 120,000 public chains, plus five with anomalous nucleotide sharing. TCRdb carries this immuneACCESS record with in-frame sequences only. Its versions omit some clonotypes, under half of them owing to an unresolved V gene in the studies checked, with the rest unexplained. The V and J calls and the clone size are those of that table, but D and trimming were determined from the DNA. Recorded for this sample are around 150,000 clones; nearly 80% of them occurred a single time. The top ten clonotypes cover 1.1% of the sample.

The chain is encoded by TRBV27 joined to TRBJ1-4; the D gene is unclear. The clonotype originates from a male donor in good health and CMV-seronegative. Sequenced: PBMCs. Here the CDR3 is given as CASRSQEKLFF. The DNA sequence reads TGTGCCAGCAGATCACAGGAAAAACTGTTTTTT.